The entry below gives a single T cell receptor beta chain sequence along with its context. This specimen comes from a study of blood T cells in healthy people across ages. CDR1 and CDR2 from the germline V gene are MNHEY and SVGAGI. The CDR3 extends over 14 amino acids. Through a sample-barcoded 5' primer and a J-beta primer mix, a second PCR was run for about 6 to 12 cycles. TCRdb itself ran the 5' RACE reads through MiXCR, one entry per CDR3 protein. The profile covers approximately 760,000 distinct CDR3 sequences, with 25% appearing a single time and under 9.5% taken by the ten largest. The sample also formed part of further work on T cells of mothers and their children. That work states: With unrelated pairs as the comparison, related mother-child pairs had a slightly higher overlap that was not significant.

V is TRBV6-5 and J is TRBJ2-5; the D gene is possibly TRBD1 (6 bases). TRBJ2-1 matches the DNA end more closely, so the J call is doubtful. The source of this sequence is a boy between 10 and 17 years old in good health. Sequenced input: blood. CDR3 loop: CASSPLDSYNEQFF. The CDR3 nucleotides read TGTGCCAGCAGTCCTCTGGACAGCTACAATGAGCAGTTCTTC.